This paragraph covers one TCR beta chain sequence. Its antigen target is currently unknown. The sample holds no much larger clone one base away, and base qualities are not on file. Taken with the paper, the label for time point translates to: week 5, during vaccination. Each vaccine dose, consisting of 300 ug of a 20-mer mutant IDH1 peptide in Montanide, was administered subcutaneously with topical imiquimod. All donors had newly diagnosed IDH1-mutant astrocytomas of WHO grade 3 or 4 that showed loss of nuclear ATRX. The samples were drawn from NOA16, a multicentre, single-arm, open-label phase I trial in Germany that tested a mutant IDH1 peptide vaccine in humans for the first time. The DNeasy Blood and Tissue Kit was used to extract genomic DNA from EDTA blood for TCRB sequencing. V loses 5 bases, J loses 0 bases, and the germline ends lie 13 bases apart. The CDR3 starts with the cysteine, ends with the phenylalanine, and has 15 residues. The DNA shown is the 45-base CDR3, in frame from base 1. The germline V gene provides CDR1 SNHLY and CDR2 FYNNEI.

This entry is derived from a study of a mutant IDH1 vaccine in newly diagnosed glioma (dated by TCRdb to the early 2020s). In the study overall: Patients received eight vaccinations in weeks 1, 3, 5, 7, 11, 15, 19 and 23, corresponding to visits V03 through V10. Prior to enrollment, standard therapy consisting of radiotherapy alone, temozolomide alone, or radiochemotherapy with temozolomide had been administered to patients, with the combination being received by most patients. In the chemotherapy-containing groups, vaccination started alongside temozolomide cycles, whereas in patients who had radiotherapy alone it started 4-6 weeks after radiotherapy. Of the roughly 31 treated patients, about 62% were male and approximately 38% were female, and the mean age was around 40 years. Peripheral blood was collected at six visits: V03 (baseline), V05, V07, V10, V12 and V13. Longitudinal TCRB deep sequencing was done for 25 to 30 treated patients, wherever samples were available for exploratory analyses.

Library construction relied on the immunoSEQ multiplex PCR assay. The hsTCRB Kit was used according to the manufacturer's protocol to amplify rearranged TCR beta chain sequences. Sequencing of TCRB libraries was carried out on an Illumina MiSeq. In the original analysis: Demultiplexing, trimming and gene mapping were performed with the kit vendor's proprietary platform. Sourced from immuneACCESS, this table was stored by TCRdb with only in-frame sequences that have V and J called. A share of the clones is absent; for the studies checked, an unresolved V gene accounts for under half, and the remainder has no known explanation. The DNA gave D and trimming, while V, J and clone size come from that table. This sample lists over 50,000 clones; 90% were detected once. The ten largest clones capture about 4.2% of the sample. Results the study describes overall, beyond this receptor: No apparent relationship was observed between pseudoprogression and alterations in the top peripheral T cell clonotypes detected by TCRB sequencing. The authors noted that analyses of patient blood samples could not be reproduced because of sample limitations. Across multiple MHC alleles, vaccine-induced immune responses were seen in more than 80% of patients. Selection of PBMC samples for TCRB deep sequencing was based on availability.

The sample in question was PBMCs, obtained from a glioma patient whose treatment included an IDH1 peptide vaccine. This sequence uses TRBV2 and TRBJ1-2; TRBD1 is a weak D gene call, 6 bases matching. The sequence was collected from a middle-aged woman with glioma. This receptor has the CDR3 CASSRQDLPNYGYTF. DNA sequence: TGTGCCAGCAGTAGACAGGATCTCCCTAACTATGGCTACACCTTC.